A single sample gave rise to the 21 T cell receptor beta chains below, sequenced in a study of blood T cell repertoires in COVID-19. Here immunoSEQ multiplex PCR was the method, and the copy in TCRdb shows in-frame clones only, minus some. The sample shows approximately 160,000 clones, more than 65% of them seen only once. Sequencing was done on a sample of peripheral blood. The receptors shown here come from a woman aged 45-65 years in a cohort sampled during active or convalescent COVID-19.

The chain has TRBV21-1 and TRBJ2-7; TRBD1, the table's D call, lacks a check against the DNA. TRBV21-1 is tagged as a pseudogene. There are 16 residues in the CDR3. For the CDR3, the DNA is TGTGCCAGCAGCAAAGTAGCAGGGGTGGCCTCCTACGAGCAGTACTTC. Residues: CASSKVAGVASYEQYF.

This chain uses TRBV29-1 with TRBJ1-1, with D perhaps TRBD1 (5 bases). In germline, CDR1 is SQVTM, CDR2 ANQGSEA. The CDR3 is 13 amino acids. V was cut by 2 bases and J by 4 bases, with 11 bases left in between. CDR3 region: CSVERGFSTEAFF. For the CDR3, the DNA is TGCAGCGTTGAAAGGGGTTTCAGCACTGAAGCTTTCTTT.

This clone came up a few times. V and J are TRBV3-1 (or the pseudogene TRBV3-2) and TRBJ1-1; 9 positions match TRBD1. Germline V gives CDR1 LGHDT, CDR2 YNNKEL (reference sequence). Trimming removed 4 bases from V and 8 bases from J; junction bases left unmatched: 8. The CDR3 sequence is 14 residues long. The CDR3 loop reads CASSRGTGLVEAFF. The DNA for the CDR3 is TGTGCCAGCAGCCGCGGGACAGGGCTCGTCGAAGCTTTCTTT.

The V and J genes are TRBV10-3 and TRBJ2-7, with a possible D match to TRBD1 (5 bases). Germline V gives CDR1 ENHRY, CDR2 SYGVKD. Trimming cost V 3 bases and J 7 bases, with 16 bases left between them. CDR3 length equals 14 residues. CDR3 sequence reads: CAISDVVGRGEQYF. DNA of the CDR3: TGTGCCATCAGTGATGTGGTGGGAAGGGGTGAGCAGTACTTC.

The chain combines TRBV7-2 with TRBJ2-1, with 10 nucleotides matching TRBD2. V gave up 3 bases and J gave up 6 bases; unmatched junction bases: 11. This CDR3 is 17 amino acids long. Looked up from germline, CDR1 is SGHTA and CDR2 is FQGNSA. CDR3 sequence reads: CASSLGYRTSGFNEQFF. DNA of the CDR3: TGTGCCAGCAGCTTGGGTTACCGGACTAGCGGCTTCAATGAGCAGTTCTTC.

The rearrangement links TRBV6-5 to TRBJ2-5; 10 nucleotides line up with TRBD2. Germline CDR1 is MNHEY and CDR2 is SVGAGI. V gave up 6 bases and J gave up 5 bases; unmatched junction bases: 9. This CDR3 is 15 amino acids long. The CDR3 here is CASSKRAGGWETQYF. The CDR3 nucleotides are TGTGCCAGCAGCAAAAGAGCGGGGGGGTGGGAGACCCAGTACTTC.

Here the CDR3 DNA reads TGTGCCAGCAGCCCTCGGGAGAGGAGGACTGAAGCTTTCTTT. Protein: CASSPRERRTEAFF. The rearrangement uses TRBV7-9 and TRBJ1-1; D is unclear. With 5 bases removed from V and 5 bases from J, the gap between germline ends came to 15 bases. CDR1 and CDR2 from the germline V gene are SEHNR and FQNEAQ (reference sequence). The CDR3 is 14 residues long.

The chain carries TRBV5-6 and TRBJ1-2; 7 positions agree with TRBD1. The trim removed 4 bases at V and 8 bases at J, leaving 11 bases unmatched. The CDR3 spans 14 residues. CDR1 is SGHDT and CDR2 is YYEEEE in the germline V gene. CDR3 in amino acids: CASSKPTGDYGYTF. CDR3 DNA sequence: TGTGCCAGCAGCAAACCTACAGGGGATTACGGCTACACCTTC.

V is TRBV9 and J is TRBJ1-4, with 8 bases lining up with TRBD1. The V segment lost 0 bases and the J segment 4 bases; nucleotides outside the gene matches: 8. The CDR3 covers 17 residues. The germline gives CDR1 SGDLS, CDR2 YYNGEE. CDR3 amino acids: CASSVGQGARINEKLFF. CDR3 in DNA: TGTGCCAGCAGCGTAGGCCAGGGGGCGCGTATTAATGAAAAACTGTTTTTT.

This chain links TRBV6-5 with TRBJ2-4; TRBD1 matches at 9 bases. The J segment lost 6 bases and the V segment lost 5 bases, leaving 5 bases of the junction unmatched. The germline V gene has CDR1 MNHEY and CDR2 SVGAGI. The CDR3 runs to 14 residues. The CDR3 sequence: CASSPPGQGNIQYF. CDR3 bases: TGTGCCAGCAGTCCTCCGGGACAGGGAAACATTCAGTACTTC.

The chain has TRBV24-1 and TRBJ1-2; weak D call: TRBD1 (5 bases). V dropped 9 bases and J dropped 4 bases, with 17 bases sitting between them. In germline, CDR1 is KGHDR, CDR2 SFDVKD. The CDR3 has 14 amino acids. The DNA of the CDR3 is TGTGCCACCGCTCCAAGGGGCTCAATCTATGGCTACACCTTC. Translated: CATAPRGSIYGYTF.

This clone was counted only a few times. This chain joins TRBV6-5 and TRBJ1-1; D is uncertain. CDR1 MNHEY and CDR2 SVGAGI come from the germline V gene. The CDR3 spans 13 residues. V shed 6 bases and J shed 1 base, with 9 bases lying between them. CDR3 protein: CASSGVSNTEAFF. The DNA of the CDR3 is TGTGCCAGCAGCGGAGTATCGAACACTGAAGCTTTCTTT.

The chain recombines TRBV5-1 with TRBJ1-1; a possible D gene is TRBD1 (5 bases). This CDR3 region has 17 residues. With 4 bases removed from V and 4 bases from J, the gap between germline ends came to 23 bases. Germline V gene sequence: CDR1 SGHRS, CDR2 YFSETQ. As DNA, the CDR3 is TGCGCCAGCAGCCAACCACCGACAGCGGGTTGGGGCACTGAAGCTTTCTTT. Translated, it gives CASSQPPTAGWGTEAFF.

This chain links TRBV3-1 (or the pseudogene TRBV3-2) with TRBJ2-1, with 7 bases aligning to TRBD2. The CDR3 totals 15 residues. Germline CDR1 is LGHDT and CDR2 is YNNKEL (reference sequence). V gave up 1 base and J gave up 3 bases; unmatched junction bases: 3. The CDR3 loop reads CASSQAPGGYNEQFF. CDR3 nucleotides: TGTGCCAGCAGCCAAGCTCCGGGGGGCTACAATGAGCAGTTCTTC.

This rearrangement joins TRBV9 to TRBJ2-2; D perhaps matches TRBD1 (6 bases). The germline gives CDR1 SGDLS, CDR2 YYNGEE. There are 14 residues in the CDR3. Trimming left V 1 base short and J 8 bases short, with 12 bases between. Written as DNA, the CDR3 is TGTGCCAGCAGCGTACCCCCACAGGGAGGGGAGCTGTTTTTT. Translation: CASSVPPQGGELFF.

The genes are TRBV19 and TRBJ2-2; maybe TRBD1 (5 bases). CDR1 LNHDA and CDR2 SQIVND come from the germline V gene (reference sequence). The CDR3 loop spans 13 amino acids. The V gene lost 6 bases and the J gene lost 4 bases, with 9 bases spanning the gap. As DNA, the CDR3 is TGTGCCAGTAGGGGAAGGGGCACCGGGGAGCTGTTTTTT. Protein sequence: CASRGRGTGELFF. Filled out from reference TRBV19 and TRBJ2-2, the complete variable domain reads DGGITQSPKYLFRKEGQNVTLSCEQNLNHDAMYWYRQDPGQGLRLIYYSQIVNDFQKGDIAEGYSVSREKKESFPLTVTSAQKNPTAFYLCASRGRGTGELFFGEGSRLTVL.

The V gene is TRBV7-2, the J gene TRBJ2-1, with D unclear. CDR1 and CDR2 from the germline V gene are SGHTA and FQGNSA. V gave up 1 base and J gave up 10 bases, with 5 bases separating them. The CDR3 is made up of 11 amino acids. CDR3 coding DNA: TGTGCCAGCAGCTTAGTACAGGAGCAGTTCTTC. This sequence encodes CASSLVQEQFF.

This chain joins TRBV13 and TRBJ2-7; the match to TRBD2 covers 9 bases. Germline V gene data show CDR1 as PRHDT and CDR2 as FYEKMQ (reference sequence). J gave up 5 bases and V 3 bases, and 11 bases lay outside the gene matches. CDR3 length: 16 amino acids. The CDR3 reads CASSFLTGTSFHEQYF. The CDR3 region has the DNA TGTGCCAGCAGCTTCCTAACCGGGACTAGCTTCCACGAGCAGTACTTC.

V gene TRBV6-4 combines with J gene TRBJ2-2, with TRBD2 as a possible D gene (6 bases). Germline loops: CDR1 MRHNA, CDR2 SNTAGT. V gave up 0 bases and J gave up 8 bases, with 10 bases separating them. The CDR3 extends over 14 amino acids. This chain's CDR3 is CASSDSSSGGELFF. The CDR3 nucleotides read TGTGCCAGCAGTGACTCGAGTAGCGGAGGGGAGCTGTTTTTT.

The V call is TRBV29-1, the J call TRBJ1-6; D is ambiguous. This CDR3 is 11 amino acids long. The germline V gene encodes CDR1 SQVTM and CDR2 ANQGSEA. V lost 4 bases and J 5 bases, leaving 3 bases between the germline ends. As DNA, the CDR3 is TGCAGCGTTGGAGATAATTCACCCCTCCACTTT. Its translation: CSVGDNSPLHF. The whole variable domain, remainder taken from reference TRBV29-1 and TRBJ1-6, is SAVISQKPSRDICQRGTSLTIQCQVDSQVTMMFWYRQQPGQSLTLIATANQGSEATYESGFVIDKFPISRPNLTFSTLTVSNMSPEDSSIYLCSVGDNSPLHFGNGTRLTVT.

This chain connects TRBV2 to TRBJ1-4, with a weak D call TRBD1 (5 bases). The germline CDR1 and CDR2 sequences are SNHLY and FYNNEI. Trimming took off 6 bases at V and 7 bases at J, with 15 bases between the two ends. The CDR3 spans 14 residues. CDR3 bases: TGTGCCAGCAGGGCCCAGGGTTTAGCTGAAAAACTGTTTTTT. It is translated as CASRAQGLAEKLFF.